This T cell receptor beta chain was observed in a study of CD8 T cells in ankylosing spondylitis. Study observations and caveats: What appeared characteristic of ankylosing spondylitis blood was a TCR beta motif of several highly homologous variants.

Quantitative 5'-RACE with molecular barcodes generated TCR beta libraries. One entry per CDR3 protein results from TCRdb running MiXCR on the 5' RACE reads. The table shows roughly 470,000 distinct CDR3 sequences, with 25% to 30% occurring only once. This clonotype was seen repeatedly, ten times or more. The target antigen is unknown. This CDR3 has 12 residues. Trimming took 3 bases from V and 3 from J, leaving 8 bases between them. CDR1 and CDR2 from the germline V gene are SQVTM and ANQGSEA. The J gene is TRBJ2-5, the V gene TRBV29-1; the D gene is possibly TRBD1 (6 bases). Sequenced input: blood, either unsorted or a sorted T cell fraction (not recorded which). This clonotype was obtained from a male donor with ankylosing spondylitis. The CDR3 region is CSVDAGEETQYF. The CDR3 nucleotides read TGCAGCGTTGATGCAGGGGAAGAGACCCAGTACTTC.